This T cell receptor (beta chain) was captured by sequencing in a study of T-cell reconstitution after alpha-beta-depleted transplantation in children. Study-wide results and caveats: The high TCRbeta diversity at day 60 in some patients came from surviving recipient T cells and thymic progenitors. A year post-transplant, T-cell counts and diversity derived mostly from newly produced T cells. After transplant, at about two months, alpha-beta T cells were reportedly derived from several hundred expanded graft clones.

In this sample, this clonotype turned up a few times. No antigen is known for it. Germline V gene data show CDR1 as MNHEY and CDR2 as SMNVEV (reference sequence). The V gene lost 5 bases and the J gene lost 7 bases, with 30 bases spanning the gap. CDR3 length: 20 residues. Unique molecular identifiers tagged the TCRbeta library. TCRdb processed the PCR reads anew with MiXCR; each CDR3 protein has one entry. The sample yields some 830,000 distinct CDR3 sequences, about 16% seen once. The V gene is TRBV27, the J gene TRBJ1-6; no clear D. This receptor was obtained from a male patient under 18 who had a stem cell transplant for acute lymphoblastic leukemia, so the T cells may come from the graft donor. Sequenced here: PBMCs, mostly from graft donor cells, sampled 360 days after TCRalphabeta/CD19-depleted stem cell transplant. This CDR3 is CASSPKLPRWTGIVNSPLHF. Written as DNA, the CDR3 is TGTGCCAGCAGTCCCAAATTACCTAGATGGACCGGGATAGTGAATTCACCCCTCCACTTT.